This T cell receptor beta chain comes out of a study of glioma-infiltrating T cells after dendritic cell vaccination. Study background: Dendritic cell vaccination trial patients had either newly diagnosed or recurrent glioblastoma.

Here immunoSEQ multiplex PCR was the method, and the copy in TCRdb shows in-frame clones only, minus some. The sample gives approximately 92,000 clones, approximately 84% of which show up once; approximately 5.4% is in the top ten. Time point in this sample: after dendritic cell vaccination, including at tumor progression/relapse. There are 15 residues in the CDR3. V lost 6 bases to trimming and J lost 1 base, with 16 bases between them. The germline gives CDR1 SGHRS, CDR2 YFSETQ. This sequence joins TRBV5-1 and TRBJ1-1, with D perhaps matching TRBD1 (6 bases). This sample comprised blood, obtained after dendritic cell vaccination. This TCR was recovered from a human donor with glioblastoma. This CDR3 reads CASTQTGGANTEAFF. CDR3 bases: TGCGCCAGCACTCAAACGGGGGGCGCGAACACTGAAGCTTTCTTT. The entire variable domain, with the rest obtained from reference TRBV5-1 and TRBJ1-1, is as follows: KAGVTQTPRYLIKTRGQQVTLSCSPISGHRSVSWYQQTPGQGLQFLFEYFSETQRNKGNFPGRFSGRQFSNSRSEMNVSTLELGDSALYLCASTQTGGANTEAFFGQGTRLTVV.